The 18 T cell receptor beta chains listed next were all sequenced from one sample in a study of T cells in tuberculosis. Generated by immunoSEQ multiplex PCR, the TCRdb table keeps only in-frame clones and is missing some. The sample has approximately 53,000 clones, 90% to 95% seen once. The time point was: new active TB diagnosis, blood taken before or within 7 days of starting treatment. Sequences were derived from PBMCs, sampled at tuberculosis diagnosis. Receptors were obtained from an adult with tuberculosis.

The rearrangement uses TRBV9 and TRBJ2-1; 14 nucleotides match TRBD2. This CDR3 comprises 16 residues. CDR1 is SGDLS, CDR2 YYNGEE, per germline. V trimming: 4 bases; J trimming: 8 bases; junction bases outside the gene matches: 8. CDR3 sequence reads: CASSSTGLAGAYEQFF. The CDR3 DNA reads TGTGCCAGCAGCTCAACGGGACTAGCGGGAGCCTATGAGCAGTTCTTC.

CDR3 bases: TGTGCCAGCAGTTACGTAGCGGGGACCAATGAGCAGTTCTTC. It yields the protein CASSYVAGTNEQFF. The gene calls are TRBV6-5 and TRBJ2-1, with 8 bases aligning to TRBD2. Germline assignment: CDR1 MNHEY and CDR2 SVGAGI. The CDR3 runs 14 residues. Trimming removed 2 bases from V and 6 bases from J; junction bases left unmatched: 3.

The chain links TRBV6-1 to TRBJ1-4; maybe TRBD1 (5 bases). Germline V gene sequence: CDR1 MNHNS, CDR2 SASEGT. The germline V and J ends were trimmed by 3 bases and 3 bases, with 11 bases remaining between them. The CDR3 has 15 amino acids. In DNA, the CDR3 is TGTGCCAGCAGTGATAGGGGCAGTTCTAATGAAAAACTGTTTTTT. This sequence encodes CASSDRGSSNEKLFF.

This chain connects TRBV25-1 to TRBJ2-5; 9 nucleotides match TRBD2. The CDR3 covers 16 residues. In germline, CDR1 is MGHDK, CDR2 SYGVNS. The V gene end was trimmed by 5 bases and the J gene end by 5 bases; junction bases not matched to a gene: 12. This chain's CDR3 is CASSPISGSKGETQYF. The CDR3 DNA is TGTGCCAGCAGTCCTATTAGCGGGAGTAAAGGGGAGACCCAGTACTTC.

The chain couples TRBV11-2 to TRBJ1-1; D gene ambiguous. The CDR3 length is 13 residues. Germline V gene sequence: CDR1 SGHAT, CDR2 FQNNGV. V lost 2 bases to trimming and J lost 0 bases, with 4 bases between them. CDR3: CASSLLVNTEAFF. CDR3 nucleotides: TGTGCCAGCAGCTTATTAGTGAACACTGAAGCTTTCTTT.

V and J are TRBV7-6 and TRBJ2-5; 13 nucleotides align to TRBD2. CDR1 and CDR2 (germline): SGHVS, FNYEAQ. The CDR3 has 16 amino acids. Trimming removed 0 bases from V and 5 bases from J; junction bases left unmatched: 3. The CDR3 region is CASSLATSGRMETQYF. CDR3 in DNA: TGTGCCAGCAGCTTAGCGACTAGCGGGAGGATGGAGACCCAGTACTTC. Filled out from reference TRBV7-6 and TRBJ2-5, the complete variable domain reads GAGVSQSPRYKVTKRGQDVALRCDPISGHVSLYWYRQALGQGPEFLTYFNYEAQQDKSGLPNDRFSAERPEGSISTLTIQRTEQRDSAMYRCASSLATSGRMETQYFGPGTRLLVL.

The chain uses TRBV5-1 and TRBJ2-5; 10 bases map to TRBD2. This CDR3 spans 16 amino acids. Looked up from germline, CDR1 is SGHRS and CDR2 is YFSETQ. V gave up 4 bases and J gave up 5 bases; unmatched junction bases: 11. The CDR3 DNA reads as TGCGCCAGCAGCACCACGCTAGCGGGAGCGGGGGAGACCCAGTACTTC. This gives the protein CASSTTLAGAGETQYF.

J is TRBJ2-2 and V is TRBV5-1; the match to TRBD2 covers 7 bases. This CDR3 is built from 14 residues. The germline gives CDR1 SGHRS, CDR2 YFSETQ. Unmatched junction bases numbered 7, after V lost 7 bases and J lost 4 bases. In DNA form, the CDR3 reads TGCGCCAGCTCCGCGGGAGATAGCACCGGGGAGCTGTTTTTT. Translating it yields CASSAGDSTGELFF.

CDR3 sequence reads: CASSLSPGQGNQYF. The DNA for the CDR3 is TGTGCCAGCAGTTTATCGCCGGGACAGGGGAACCAGTACTTC. The chain is built from TRBV28 and TRBJ2-7; 10 nucleotides agree with TRBD1. With 1 base clipped from V and 10 bases from J, the junction kept 7 bases outside the gene matches. The germline CDR1 and CDR2 sequences are MDHEN and SYDVKM. CDR3 length: 14 residues. Together with reference TRBV28 and TRBJ2-7, the CDR3 gives the full variable domain: DVKVTQSSRYLVKRTGEKVFLECVQDMDHENMFWYRQDPGLGLRLIYFSYDVKMKEKGDIPEGYSVSREKKERFSLILESASTNQTSMYLCASSLSPGQGNQYFGPGTRLTVT.

The V and J genes are TRBV6-6 and TRBJ1-2; 7 bases are shared with TRBD1. The CDR3 runs 16 residues. Germline V CDR1 and CDR2: MNHNY, SVGAGI (reference sequence). Unmatched junction bases numbered 16, after V lost 2 bases and J lost 10 bases. CDR3 amino acids: CASSYSLRPGTDDYTF. CDR3 DNA: TGTGCCAGCAGTTACAGCTTACGTCCCGGGACAGATGACTACACCTTC.

The chain recombines TRBV9 with TRBJ2-7; no clear D. CDR1 and CDR2 (germline): SGDLS, YYNGEE. Between the trimmed V and J ends, which lost 0 bases and 3 bases, there was a span of 10 bases. The CDR3 contains 14 residues. Here the CDR3 reads CASSVAASGYEQYF. DNA for the CDR3: TGTGCCAGCAGCGTAGCGGCGTCGGGCTACGAGCAGTACTTC.

The chain links TRBV21-1 to TRBJ1-1; the DNA was not compared with TRBD1, the D call given in the table. TRBV21-1 has pseudogene status. This CDR3 is built from 17 residues. The CDR3 region is CASSKADRRSKNTEAFF. In DNA, the CDR3 is TGTGCCAGCAGCAAAGCAGACAGGAGATCTAAGAACACTGAAGCTTTCTTT.

The chain employs TRBV7-2 and TRBJ2-5, with D tentatively TRBD2 (6 bases). Germline values: CDR1 SGHTA, CDR2 FQGNSA. The CDR3 is made up of 15 amino acids. Trimming removed 1 base at V and 2 bases at J, with 11 bases between. The CDR3 region is CASSLDGSRQETQYF. The CDR3 nucleotides are TGTGCCAGCAGCTTAGACGGGAGTAGACAAGAGACCCAGTACTTC.

CDR3 DNA sequence: TGCAGCGTTGAAGATCTAGCGGGAGGGCTTGAGCAGTTCTTC. Encoded protein: CSVEDLAGGLEQFF. The chain carries TRBV29-1 and TRBJ2-1, with TRBD2 identical over 12 bases. The CDR3 runs to 14 residues. The V gene's germline CDR1 is SQVTM and CDR2 ANQGSEA. After removal of 0 bases from V and 9 bases from J, the junction contained 3 bases not matched to a gene.

The CDR3 sequence: CASATPLAERTDTQYF. As DNA, the CDR3 is TGTGCCAGCGCCACTCCCCTAGCGGAGCGCACAGATACGCAGTATTTT. The rearrangement links TRBV27 to TRBJ2-3, with TRBD2 matching 7 bases. J lost 1 base, V lost 8 bases, and 12 bases had no gene match. The CDR3 is 16 amino acids. Germline CDR1 is MNHEY and CDR2 is SMNVEV (reference sequence).

This chain joins TRBV7-2 and TRBJ2-3; weak D call: TRBD2 (6 bases). Germline values: CDR1 SGHTA, CDR2 FQGNSA. Deletions cut 2 bases from V and 5 bases from J, with 11 bases between. The CDR3 has 14 amino acids. As DNA, the CDR3 is TGTGCCAGCAGCTTAAAAGGAGGGAAAGATACGCAGTATTTT. Its protein is CASSLKGGKDTQYF. The complete variable domain, with remaining parts taken from reference TRBV7-2 and TRBJ2-3, reads GAGVSQSPSNKVTEKGKDVELRCDPISGHTALYWYRQSLGQGLEFLIYFQGNSAPDKSGLPSDRFSAERTGGSVSTLTIQRTQQEDSAVYLCASSLKGGKDTQYFGPGTRLTVL.

The V and J genes are TRBV6-5 and TRBJ1-1; maybe TRBD1 (6 bases). With 6 bases removed from V and 6 bases from J, the gap between germline ends came to 14 bases. The CDR3 loop spans 13 amino acids. CDR1 is MNHEY, CDR2 SVGAGI, per germline. The CDR3 bases are TGTGCCAGCAGCTCCACAGGGCGCCCTGAAGCTTTCTTT. It is translated as CASSSTGRPEAFF.

The gene calls are TRBV11-2 and TRBJ2-7; perhaps TRBD1 as D (6 bases). Trimming cost V 2 bases and J 1 base, with 12 bases left between them. CDR1 is SGHAT, CDR2 FQNNGV, per germline. CDR3 length: 15 amino acids. CDR3 coding DNA: TGTGCCAGCAGCTTACTGCCCCAGGGGTCCTACGAGCAGTACTTC. The encoded protein is CASSLLPQGSYEQYF. Full variable domain (missing parts from reference TRBV11-2 and TRBJ2-7): EAGVAQSPRYKIIEKRQSVAFWCNPISGHATLYWYQQILGQGPKLLIQFQNNGVVDDSQLPKDRFSAERLKGVDSTLKIQPAKLEDSAVYLCASSLLPQGSYEQYFGPGTRLTVT.